The table lists the clone carrying this T cell receptor beta chain with many counts. The data belong to a study of T cells in Graves' hyperthyroidism and ophthalmopathy. Across the study: Peripheral blood collection took place at initial diagnosis, before any treatment.

Lactation, pregnancy, other autoimmune disease or uncontrolled infection led to exclusion of patients. Around 10 ml fresh peripheral blood yielded the PBMCs. RNA transcripts provided the source from which TCR beta CDR3 regions were amplified. Primed by the HTBI set, a first-round RT-PCR was run on the TCR CDR3. TCRdb itself ran the multiplex PCR reads through MiXCR, one entry per CDR3 protein. The table has over 550,000 distinct CDR3 sequences, around 15% seen once. Sequenced sample: blood. This clonotype originated in a woman in her late teens or twenties with Graves' hyperthyroidism.

The chain's CDR3 is CASSFEGDGEKLFF. Here the CDR3 DNA reads TGTGCCAGCAGCTTCGAGGGGGACGGGGAAAAACTGTTTTTT. The chain recombines TRBV5-4 with TRBJ1-4, with D possibly TRBD1 on 6 matching bases. The CDR3 is 14 residues long. Per germline, CDR1 SGHNT and CDR2 YYREEE (reference sequence). The V and J ends lost 2 bases and 8 bases respectively, with 13 bases between them.